This TCR beta chain was recovered during a study of CD8+CD57+ T cells in acquired aplastic anemia. Profiling that covered TCR beta VDJ and CDR3 relied on genomic DNA as its template. TCRdb re-called the reads through MiXCR, storing one row per CDR3 protein. Of some 48,000 distinct CDR3 sequences in the sample, around two thirds were seen once. The study's findings and limits: Patients and controls turned out to have 25 to 35 CD8+ CDR3 sequences in common.

On this clonotype: Its target is unknown.

Trimming removed 1 base from V and 5 bases from J, with 8 bases in between. This CDR3 is 13 amino acids long. Germline CDR1 and CDR2: SGHTA and FQGNSA. Sequencing was done on a sample of sorted CD4+, CD8+, or CD8+CD57+ T cells (not recorded which) from PBMCs. V gene TRBV7-2 combines with J gene TRBJ2-5; D is unclear. The receptor was isolated from a human donor in good health, serving as a control. CDR3 amino acids: CASSLGVGETQYF. In DNA, the CDR3 is TGTGCCAGCAGCTTAGGGGTTGGGGAGACCCAGTACTTC.